Listed below are T cell receptor beta chains from one sample, sequenced in a study of blood T cell repertoires in COVID-19. This table comes from immunoSEQ multiplex PCR, and its TCRdb copy is limited to in-frame clones, with some not included. Of some 250,000 clones listed, roughly nine tenths are singletons. Source material: PBMCs or T cells enriched from blood (not recorded which). These receptors were obtained from a woman aged 30 to 39 with acute COVID-19. CDR3s include the opening cysteine and the closing phenylalanine or tryptophan. D genes are given only for firm matches. Clone size is not always given. Where it is, it says once, few, many or a class for expanded clones.

CDR3	DNA	D	J	size	V
CASSWGQGSTDTQYF	TGTGCCAGCAGCTGGGGACAGGGGAGCACAGATACGCAGTATTTT	TRBD1	TRBJ2-3	-	TRBV5-4
CASSHRYNEQFF	TGTGCCAGCAGCCACAGGTACAATGAGCAGTTCTTC	-	TRBJ2-1	-	TRBV7-8
CASSPPAREGYGYTF	TGTGCCAGCTCACCACCTGCCAGGGAGGGCTATGGCTACACCTTC	-	TRBJ1-2	-	TRBV18
CASSSRRESYNEQFF	TGTGCCAGCAGCTCCCGGCGGGAGTCCTACAATGAGCAGTTCTTC	TRBD2	TRBJ2-1	-	TRBV7-2
CASTLRSSTNEKLFF	TGTGCCAGCACCCTCCGGAGCTCAACTAATGAAAAACTGTTTTTT	-	TRBJ1-4	-	TRBV7-9
CASSLPGDTGELFF	TGTGCCAGCAGCTTGCCGGGGGACACCGGGGAGCTGTTTTTT	-	TRBJ2-2	-	TRBV5-4
CASSPNQQNPHEKLFF	TGTGCCAGCAGCCCGAATCAACAGAATCCACATGAAAAACTGTTTTTT	-	TRBJ1-4	few	TRBV7-8
CAWSAERGPKFGYTF	TGTGCCTGGAGTGCCGAAAGGGGGCCTAAGTTTGGCTACACCTTC	TRBD1	TRBJ1-2	-	TRBV30
CASSMPGLFDGYTF	TGTGCCAGCAGTATGCCGGGTTTGTTCGATGGCTACACCTTC	-	TRBJ1-2	once	TRBV28
CASSQGMTEAFF	TGTGCCAGCAGTCAGGGAATGACTGAAGCTTTCTTT	-	TRBJ1-1	once	TRBV6-5
CAISGQGRELGQTNYGYTF	TGTGCCATATCAGGACAGGGAAGGGAGCTAGGACAGACTAACTATGGCTACACCTTC	TRBD1	TRBJ1-2	-	TRBV10-3
CASSSNYGYTF	TGTGCCAGCAGCTCGAACTATGGCTACACCTTC	-	TRBJ1-2	few	TRBV3-1/TRBV3-2
CASSEALAADQPQHF	TGTGCCAGCAGTGAAGCGCTCGCAGCGGATCAGCCCCAGCATTTT	-	TRBJ1-5	-	TRBV2
CASSHGEGEGANVLTF	TGTGCCAGTAGTCACGGGGAAGGAGAAGGGGCCAACGTCCTGACTTTC	-	TRBJ2-6	-	TRBV19
CASGAGGQDTQYF	TGTGCCAGTGGGGCAGGGGGACAAGATACGCAGTATTTT	TRBD1	TRBJ2-3	-	TRBV19
CASSIGIRGEQYF	TGTGCCAGTAGTATAGGGATTCGGGGAGAGCAGTACTTC	-	TRBJ2-7	-	TRBV19
CASSSGVYNQPQHF	TGTGCCAGCAGCTCCGGGGTGTACAATCAGCCCCAGCATTTT	-	TRBJ1-5	-	TRBV7-2
CASSLGSGQRDKLFF	TGTGCCAGCAGCTTAGGCAGTGGGCAGAGAGATAAACTGTTTTTT	-	TRBJ1-4	-	TRBV11-2
CAISPQGQPNYGYTF	TGTGCCATCAGTCCTCAAGGACAGCCGAACTATGGCTACACCTTC	-	TRBJ1-2	-	TRBV10-3
CASSFVGTGGYTEAFF	TGTGCCAGCAGCTTTGTGGGGACAGGGGGGTACACTGAAGCTTTCTTT	TRBD1	TRBJ1-1	-	TRBV13
CASSVGQGPFALKNIQYF	TGCGCCAGCAGCGTTGGACAGGGCCCTTTCGCTCTGAAAAACATTCAGTACTTC	TRBD1	TRBJ2-4	-	TRBV5-1
CASSLLQGSYEQYF	TGTGCCAGCAGTCTGTTACAGGGCTCCTACGAGCAGTACTTC	-	TRBJ2-7	once	TRBV6-5
CASSLTGGSTEAFF	TGTGCCAGCAGCCTTACAGGGGGCTCCACTGAAGCTTTCTTT	TRBD1	TRBJ1-1	-	TRBV14
CASIPTGLSRDIYF	TGTGCCAGTATCCCGACAGGCCTCTCGAGGGACATATATTTT	-	TRBJ1-3	-	TRBV19
CASSVDPGLASNEQFF	TGTGCCAGCAGCGTGGACCCGGGACTAGCGAGCAATGAGCAGTTCTTC	TRBD2	TRBJ2-1	-	TRBV9
CASSSDCWDNEQFF	TGTGCCAGCAGCTCTGACTGTTGGGACAATGAGCAGTTCTTC	-	TRBJ2-1	-	TRBV21-1
CASIGDTLEAFF	TGTGCCAGCATCGGGGACACTCTCGAAGCTTTCTTT	-	TRBJ1-1	once	TRBV7-9
CASSLAMQGQAFF	TGCGCCAGCAGCTTGGCGATGCAGGGGCAAGCTTTCTTT	-	TRBJ1-1	-	TRBV5-1
CASSLTGDTDTQYF	TGTGCCAGTAGCCTCACGGGGGACACAGATACGCAGTATTTT	-	TRBJ2-3	once	TRBV19
CASSFERVLYF	TGTGCCAGCAGCTTCGAGCGGGTTCTGTATTTT	-	TRBJ2-3	-	TRBV5-6
CASGGPNGNQPQHF	TGTGCCAGCGGAGGTCCCAACGGGAATCAGCCCCAGCATTTT	-	TRBJ1-5	-	TRBV28
CASSLATGGLGEQYF	TGTGCCAGCAGCTTAGCTACAGGGGGCTTGGGTGAGCAGTACTTC	TRBD1	TRBJ2-7	-	TRBV7-2
CASRERTVDNSPLHF	TGTGCCAGCAGGGAACGGACAGTCGATAATTCACCCCTCCACTTT	-	TRBJ1-6	-	TRBV2
CASSLEPGTEAFF	TGTGCCAGCAGCTTAGAGCCGGGCACTGAAGCTTTCTTT	-	TRBJ1-1	-	TRBV11-2
CASSYSPGSLYNEQFF	TGTGCCAGCAGTTACTCTCCAGGATCTCTCTACAATGAGCAGTTCTTC	-	TRBJ2-1	-	TRBV6-5
CASSYSGQGASGYTF	TGTGCCAGCAGTTACTCGGGTCAGGGGGCCAGTGGCTACACCTTC	TRBD1	TRBJ1-2	-	TRBV6-6
CASSRDLLNRYEQYF	TGTGCCAGCAGTCGGGATCTCTTAAACCGTTACGAGCAGTACTTC	-	TRBJ2-7	-	TRBV6-5
CASSRRDTGYGYTF	TGCGCCAGCAGCCGACGAGATACAGGCTATGGCTACACCTTC	-	TRBJ1-2	-	TRBV4-1
CATSDFWASPLHF	TGTGCCACCAGCGATTTTTGGGCCTCACCCCTCCACTTT	-	TRBJ1-6	-	TRBV24-1
CASSKAGTGATEAFF	TGCGCCAGCAGCAAGGCCGGGACAGGGGCCACTGAAGCTTTCTTT	TRBD1	TRBJ1-1	-	TRBV5-1
CASRPPGGVTNEQFF	TGTGCCAGCAGACCCCCCGGCGGGGTCACGAATGAGCAGTTCTTC	-	TRBJ2-1	once	TRBV27